The 19 T cell receptor beta chains below all came from one sample that was sequenced in a study of cytomegalovirus exposure and HLA in healthy donors. Amplification used 60 Vbeta primers and 13 Jbeta primers. Assay used: immunoSEQ multiplex PCR; TCRdb lists only in-frame clones, some missing. The repertoire holds some 140,000 clones, with 65% to 80% as singletons. The sample was PBMCs. The receptors shown here come from a male donor in good health and CMV-seropositive.

The chain employs TRBV1 and TRBJ1-3; the D call of TRBD1 is as the table states it, not checked on the DNA. TRBV1 constitutes a pseudogene. CDR3 length: 16 residues. The CDR3 sequence is CTSSKFGQSSGNTIYF. The CDR3 DNA reads as TGCACCAGCAGCAAATTCGGACAGAGCTCTGGAAACACCATATATTTT.

The genes are TRBV7-2 and TRBJ2-7, with 9 bases lining up with TRBD1. The germline V gene encodes CDR1 SGHTA and CDR2 FQGNSA. This CDR3 spans 14 amino acids. The trim removed 5 bases at V and 2 bases at J, leaving 4 bases unmatched. In DNA, the CDR3 is TGTGCCAGCAGCCCAAGGACAGGGGCCTACGAGCAGTACTTC. Its protein is CASSPRTGAYEQYF.

V usage is TRBV19 and J usage is TRBJ1-4; tentatively, D is TRBD1 (5 bases). CDR1 LNHDA and CDR2 SQIVND come from the germline V gene (reference sequence). V lost 5 bases and J lost 8, with 18 bases in between. The CDR3 has 15 amino acids. The DNA of the CDR3 is TGTGCCAGTAGTCCCCGGGACGGGAGGAAGGAAAAACTGTTTTTT. It codes for CASSPRDGRKEKLFF.

V is TRBV5-6 and J is TRBJ1-3, with D possibly being TRBD1 (5 bases). The V end lost 2 bases, the J end lost 2 bases, and 11 bases lay between the germline ends. Germline lookup yields CDR1 SGHDT and CDR2 YYEEEE. The CDR3 extends over 15 amino acids. The CDR3 loop is CASSFQGNAGNTIYF. CDR3 sequence (DNA): TGTGCCAGCAGCTTCCAGGGTAACGCTGGAAACACCATATATTTT.

This CDR3 reads CASSLAGTRGRQISGNTIYF. The CDR3 region has the DNA TGTGCCAGCAGCTTGGCCGGAACCAGGGGCCGGCAAATCTCTGGAAACACCATATATTTT. This chain connects TRBV5-4 to TRBJ1-3; tentatively, D is TRBD1 (6 bases). Between the trimmed V and J ends, which lost 0 bases and 0 bases, there was a span of 22 bases. Germline V CDR1 and CDR2: SGHNT, YYREEE (reference sequence). This CDR3 has 20 residues.

The chain recombines TRBV7-9 with TRBJ1-1, with a tentative D call TRBD1 (6 bases). Trimming removed 5 bases at V and 2 bases at J, with 12 bases between. Germline loops: CDR1 SEHNR, CDR2 FQNEAQ (reference sequence). The CDR3 runs to 14 residues. The CDR3 DNA sequence: TGTGCCAGCAGCGGCCAGGGGTTTAACACTGAAGCTTTCTTT. Its translation is CASSGQGFNTEAFF.

This clone was seen only a few times. V usage is TRBV10-3 and J usage is TRBJ2-7; the D is unclear. The CDR3 is 15 amino acids. V gave up 0 bases and J gave up 3 bases, with 12 bases separating them. CDR1 and CDR2 (germline): ENHRY, SYGVKD. CDR3 DNA: TGTGCCATCAGTGAGTCGACCTCTAGTCGCTACGAGCAGTACTTC. It yields the protein CAISESTSSRYEQYF.

The chain is built from TRBV28 and TRBJ2-7, with 7 bases aligning to TRBD1. The CDR3 length is 16 residues. Germline values: CDR1 MDHEN, CDR2 SYDVKM. V dropped 3 bases and J dropped 1; count of bases not matched to a gene: 9. The CDR3 loop reads CASSLWVATGSYEQYF. For the CDR3, the DNA is TGTGCCAGCAGTTTGTGGGTTGCGACAGGGTCCTACGAGCAGTACTTC.

In DNA form, the CDR3 reads TGTGCCAGCAGCTTGAGGGCCGGGGCCGGGGAGCTGTTTTTT. It specifies CASSLRAGAGELFF. The chain is built from TRBV5-4 and TRBJ2-2; a weak D match, TRBD2 (5 bases). The CDR3 runs 14 residues. Per germline, CDR1 SGHNT and CDR2 YYREEE (reference sequence). The V end was cut by 1 base, the J end by 6 bases, with 10 bases between.

V and J are TRBV6-1 and TRBJ1-1; weak D call: TRBD1 (5 bases). Germline V gives CDR1 MNHNS, CDR2 SASEGT. Trimming removed 7 bases at V and 5 bases at J, with 17 bases between. The CDR3 has 14 residues. This CDR3 is CASNEPGEGTEAFF. CDR3 nucleotides: TGTGCCAGCAACGAGCCGGGGGAGGGAACTGAAGCTTTCTTT.

This chain joins TRBV29-1 and TRBJ2-7; 9 bases line up with TRBD2. The germline gives CDR1 SQVTM, CDR2 ANQGSEA. The length of the CDR3 is 13 residues. V was pared by 4 bases and J by 4 bases, with 5 bases of the junction left unmatched. CDR3 coding DNA: TGCAGCGTTGCTGGGACTAGCAAGTACGAGCAGTACTTC. Translation: CSVAGTSKYEQYF.

This chain links TRBV6-1 with TRBJ1-6; tentative D call: TRBD1 (6 bases). Germline assignment: CDR1 MNHNS and CDR2 SASEGT. V was shortened by 4 bases and J by 7 bases, with 17 bases between the two germline ends. This CDR3 has 16 residues. Here the CDR3 reads CASSAGVRVGNSPLHF. The CDR3 nucleotides are TGTGCCAGCAGTGCAGGGGTTCGTGTGGGGAATTCACCCCTCCACTTT.

This CDR3 reads CAWSVGTGNQPQHF. The DNA of the CDR3 is TGTGCCTGGAGTGTAGGGACAGGTAATCAGCCCCAGCATTTT. The chain is built from TRBV30 and TRBJ1-5; 8 nucleotides agree with TRBD1. The length of the CDR3 is 14 residues. CDR1 is GTSNPN and CDR2 is SVGIG in the germline V gene (reference sequence). V lost 0 bases and J lost 4; bases outside the gene matches: 2.

This clone was observed a few times. This sequence joins TRBV5-1 and TRBJ1-6; 7 bases fit TRBD1. The CDR3 is 14 residues long. V lost 4 bases and J lost 8; bases outside the gene matches: 6. Germline V gene sequence: CDR1 SGHRS, CDR2 YFSETQ. The CDR3 here is CASSGRTGDSPLHF. CDR3 DNA sequence: TGCGCCAGCAGCGGCCGGACAGGCGATTCACCCCTCCACTTT.

The chain combines TRBV19 with TRBJ1-1; tentatively, D is TRBD1 (5 bases). The CDR3 length is 17 residues. The germline gives CDR1 LNHDA, CDR2 SQIVND (reference sequence). Trimming took 3 bases from V and 3 from J, leaving 20 bases between them. CDR3 coding DNA: TGTGCCAGTAGTATGGGGAGGCAGGGAAGGTGGGACACTGAAGCTTTCTTT. Protein sequence: CASSMGRQGRWDTEAFF.

The rearrangement joins TRBV5-6 to TRBJ1-4; D not resolved. Trimming removed 7 bases from V and 3 bases from J, with 7 bases in between. Germline-derived CDR1 and CDR2 are SGHDT and YYEEEE. The CDR3 runs to 12 residues. The CDR3 here is CASSGANEKLFF. CDR3 in DNA: TGTGCCAGCTCCGGGGCTAATGAAAAACTGTTTTTT.

The chain carries TRBV19 and TRBJ2-1; 11 bases line up with TRBD2. The V gene end was trimmed by 8 bases and the J gene end by 7 bases; junction bases not matched to a gene: 7. This CDR3 region has 14 residues. Looked up from germline, CDR1 is LNHDA and CDR2 is SQIVND (reference sequence). The CDR3: CASVAGGPTNEQFF. CDR3 nucleotides: TGTGCCAGTGTAGCGGGAGGGCCTACGAATGAGCAGTTCTTC.

The chain links TRBV19 to TRBJ2-5, with TRBD1 as a possible D gene (6 bases). The germline V and J ends were trimmed by 1 base and 1 base, with 10 bases remaining between them. Looked up from germline, CDR1 is LNHDA and CDR2 is SQIVND (reference sequence). There are 15 residues in the CDR3. The CDR3 here is CASSIASQGQETQYF. CDR3 in DNA: TGTGCCAGTAGTATAGCTTCACAGGGCCAAGAGACCCAGTACTTC.

This clone was picked up a small number of times. The V and J genes are TRBV7-2 and TRBJ2-7; TRBD2 matches at 14 bases. The CDR3 contains 17 residues. V gave up 8 bases and J gave up 1 base; unmatched junction bases: 10. Germline assignment: CDR1 SGHTA and CDR2 FQGNSA. In DNA, the CDR3 is TGTGCCAGCGCCCGGACTAGCGGGAGGTTCCCGTCCTACGAGCAGTACTTC. Its translation: CASARTSGRFPSYEQYF.